This T cell receptor beta chain was recovered during a study of blood T cell repertoires in COVID-19 (TCRdb year 2020). For the wider study: Samples from collaborators originated in the United States, Italy and Spain and spanned both the acute and convalescent phases of COVID-19. The material from the prospective study consisted of cDNA or gDNA derived from T cells, B-cell-depleted T cells, or PBMCs. Subjects who had been exposed to COVID-19, were actively infected with it, or had recovered from it provided the deeply sampled blood TCRbeta repertoires that made up the dataset. The repertoires were released in a freely available public database intended as a resource for research on the immune response to SARS-CoV-2. The samples were drawn from two sources: the first 160 participants of the ongoing ImmuneRACE study, and approximately 1,300 subjects contributed by 6 global collaborators. Sample metadata almost always included a de-identified subject ID, COVID-19 status, age in years and sex. Where available, HLA class I and class II types were taken from metadata supplied by the sample provider and were not determined by assay-based typing. Points the paper makes about the study in general: Clinical and demographic metadata were provided uncurated, with the amount varying by source and participant.

Reading the germline V gene gives CDR1 SGHRS and CDR2 YFSETQ. Including the terminal cysteine and phenylalanine, the CDR3 comprises 14 residues. Kept here is only the CDR3 DNA, which spans 42 bases and is read in frame from base 1. V is clipped by 0 bases and J by 4 bases, and the sequence between their germline boundaries is 8 bases long. This clone was recorded many times. The antigen it binds to is not known. Base quality data are lacking; no much larger clone is found one base away. Each collaborating institution followed its own protocols to collect whole blood in K2EDTA tubes. For TCRbeta analysis, collaborators shipped samples as frozen whole blood, isolated PBMCs, or DNA extracted from either of those sample types. TCRbeta CDR3 regions were amplified from genomic DNA by means of the immunoSEQ Assay, a bias-controlled multiplex PCR. In the authors' own workflow: The number of nucleated cells in each sample was estimated from the amplification of reference gene primers within the assay. To quantify the absolute abundance of each unique TCRbeta CDR3 rearrangement, sequence reads were collapsed and filtered. For each sample, productive Simpson clonality was calculated as the square root of Simpson's diversity index over productive rearrangements. Not all clones reach the TCRdb copy of this immuneACCESS table, which keeps in-frame sequences only. Checked studies attribute under half of the gap to unresolved V genes and leave the rest unexplained. Clone size and V and J calls were adopted from that table, with D and trimming inferred from the DNA. A total of 150,000 to 200,000 clones appear in this sample, roughly 77% of them only once. 11% of the sample goes to the ten largest clones.

The sequenced material came from peripheral blood. This clonotype was sampled from a human donor in a cohort sampled during active COVID-19. Here the chain combines TRBV5-1 and TRBJ1-3, and the D gene may be TRBD1, 6 bases matching. This receptor has the CDR3 CASSLEQGGNTIYF. The DNA sequence follows: TGCGCCAGCAGCTTGGAACAGGGAGGAAACACCATATATTTT.